These 5 T cell receptor beta chains originate from one sample sequenced in a study of T cells after yellow fever vaccination. In TCRdb, the 5' RACE reads were re-called with MiXCR into one record per CDR3 protein. The table records 250,000 to 300,000 distinct CDR3 sequences, 10% to 15% of them present only once. The source was CD4+ T cells sorted from PBMCs, collected 45 days after the yellow fever booster vaccination. These receptors originate from a young man who received the YFV17D yellow fever vaccine.

This clonotype occurred a few times. The gene calls are TRBV20-1 and TRBJ2-3, with 7 bases that match TRBD2. The germline V gene has CDR1 DFQATT and CDR2 SNEGSKA (reference sequence). With 5 bases clipped from V and 2 bases from J, the junction kept 4 bases outside the gene matches. The CDR3 spans 13 residues. CDR3 residues: CSASGGNTDTQYF. CDR3 nucleotides: TGCAGTGCTTCCGGGGGGAACACAGATACGCAGTATTTT.

The chain recombines TRBV20-1 with TRBJ2-1; 8 bases line up with TRBD2. CDR3 length equals 14 residues. The germline V gene has CDR1 DFQATT and CDR2 SNEGSKA (reference sequence). Trimming took 6 bases from V and 5 from J; bases not matched to a gene: 9. The CDR3 is CSASGGRGNNEQFF. The CDR3 DNA reads TGCAGTGCAAGCGGGGGTAGGGGTAACAATGAGCAGTTCTTC.

Many counts were recorded for this clonotype. V usage is TRBV20-1 and J usage is TRBJ1-5, with D possibly matching TRBD1 (5 bases). Looked up from germline, CDR1 is DFQATT and CDR2 is SNEGSKA (reference sequence). This CDR3 is 15 amino acids long. V was shortened by 1 base and J by 1 base, with 11 bases between the two germline ends. CDR3 in amino acids: CSARGGDWSNQPQHF. DNA of the CDR3: TGCAGTGCTAGAGGGGGCGATTGGAGCAATCAGCCCCAGCATTTT.

This clonotype was recorded only once. A much larger clonotype is one base distant, so this may be a read error. The chain couples TRBV20-1 to TRBJ2-2, with 7 bases matching TRBD1. The CDR3 is 15 residues long. Germline CDR1 reads DFQATT; CDR2 reads SNEGSKA (reference sequence). CDR3 in amino acids: CSARNTGQYTGELSF. In DNA form, the CDR3 reads TGCAGTGCTAGAAATACGGGACAGTACACCGGGGAGCTGTCTTTT.

This clonotype showed up just a few times. The chain has TRBV20-1 and TRBJ2-2; D ambiguous. The CDR3 has 13 residues. Germline lookup yields CDR1 DFQATT and CDR2 SNEGSKA (reference sequence). V was cut by 4 bases and J by 4 bases, with 10 bases left in between. The CDR3 is CSANSDGTGELFF. The CDR3 coding sequence is TGCAGTGCTAACAGCGACGGCACCGGGGAGCTGTTTTTT.